This TCR beta chain was identified in a study of identical twins. Study-wide findings and caveats: Whereas memory repertoires showed no such difference, abundant cord blood beta clonotypes carried fewer insertions.

TCRdb re-analysed the 5' RACE reads in MiXCR, keeping a single row per CDR3 protein. The table includes over 600,000 distinct CDR3 sequences, about 20% detected once. The CDR3 loop spans 13 amino acids. The germline V gene has CDR1 DFQATT and CDR2 SNEGSKA (reference sequence). J lost 9 bases, V lost 5 bases, and 6 bases had no gene match. This clonotype was recorded a few times. Antigen specificity is unknown. This sample was shared with a second study, whose subject was T cells expressing NK-cell markers. That study reports: A few donors likewise had their CD3+CD56-NKG2C+ fraction led by these clonotypes.

Sequences were obtained from PBMCs. The V call is TRBV20-1, the J call TRBJ2-4; 11 bases fit TRBD2. This clonotype was sampled from a woman aged 18-29 years in good health. This CDR3 reads CSASLAGVPIQYF. DNA for the CDR3: TGCAGTGCTTCACTAGCGGGGGTTCCCATTCAGTACTTC.